This TCR beta chain was recorded in a study of T cell repertoires in cytomegalovirus infection. On the study more broadly: From public TCR beta signatures came an indication of both CMV infection and matching HLA type.

There are a few counts of this clonotype. Its antigen is unknown. MiXCR, run by TCRdb on the reads, gives a single entry per CDR3 protein. The sample lists fewer than 1,000,000 distinct CDR3 sequences, under 40% occurring once. V shed 3 bases and J shed 6 bases, with 16 bases lying between them. The CDR3 loop spans 15 amino acids. Germline CDR1 KGHDR, CDR2 SFDVKD. The V and J genes are TRBV24-1 and TRBJ1-1; D possibly corresponds to TRBD1 (5 bases). The TCR was taken from a human donor in good health (CMV status not recorded). Some clones in this sample may be carry-over from other donors' samples. Sequencing was performed on cultured CD8+ T cells from PBMCs, taken from culture after CMV antigen stimulation. In DNA, the CDR3 is TGTGCCACCAGTGATCCGGGACTCCTGTTGGCTGAAGCTTTCTTT. Translation: CATSDPGLLLAEAFF.